This T cell receptor beta chain was identified during a study of control samples from healthy donors and cancer patients. The CDR3 extends over 15 amino acids. The V and J ends lost 5 bases and 6 bases, in that order; junction bases with no gene match: 12. Germline values: CDR1 SGHAT, CDR2 FQNNGV. This clone was detected once. The repertoire was sequenced with immunoSEQ multiplex PCR; TCRdb's copy has only in-frame clones and lacks some. The sample has about 160,000 clones, 85% to 95% seen once. Sequenced material: blood. The genes are TRBV11-2 and TRBJ1-2; 7 bases align to TRBD1. This TCR was sampled from a woman aged 40-49 years in good health. The CDR3 protein is CASSPQGQSLHGYTF. CDR3 bases: TGTGCCAGCAGCCCACAGGGACAGAGTCTTCATGGCTACACCTTC.